This T cell receptor beta chain came from a study of blood T cells in healthy people across ages. This clonotype came up a few times. As yet, its antigen is unknown. Caucasian individuals from Russia who were healthy and aged roughly 6 to 95 acted as donors. General observations from the study: Diversity was higher, and naive CD4+ cells more numerous, in long-lived donors than in aged donors. Significant beta diversity loss was already apparent by age roughly 44, declining roughly linearly. Any changes in expanded clonotypes were possibly confounded, as donor CMV status remained unknown.

This CDR3 comprises 18 residues. The germline V gene encodes CDR1 LGHNA and CDR2 YSLEER. Trimming at V came to 0 bases and at J to 1 base, leaving 6 bases not matched to a gene. For the second PCR, which ran for about 7 to 12 cycles, a sample-barcoded 5' primer and a J-beta primer mix were used. TCRdb reprocessed the 5' RACE reads via MiXCR and lists one record per CDR3 protein. The sample shows some 1.8 million distinct CDR3 sequences, around 40% of them seen only once. This chain uses TRBV4-3 with TRBJ2-1; 10 bases match TRBD1. Sequenced input: blood. The sequence was obtained from a human donor in good health. Here the CDR3 DNA reads TGCGCCAGCAGCCAAGATAATTGGGGACAGGGGTCCTACAATGAGCAGTTCTTC. It translates to CASSQDNWGQGSYNEQFF.